These T cell receptor beta chains were read from a single sample in a study of blood T cells in healthy people across ages. TCRdb called the 5' RACE reads again in MiXCR, with one record for every CDR3 protein. The sample includes fewer than 1.5 million distinct CDR3 sequences, 40% to 50% of them seen just once. The sequenced sample consisted of blood. The receptors come from a young woman in good health. CDR3s include the opening cysteine and the closing phenylalanine or tryptophan. The D gene is left open where the match is weak. Clone size is given for some rows only: seen once, a few or many times, or a class if the clone is expanded.

D	size	J	V	CDR3	DNA
.	.	TRBJ2-7	TRBV5-1	CASSPDRNYNEQYF	TGCGCCAGCAGCCCCGACAGGAACTACAATGAGCAGTACTTC
.	.	TRBJ2-3	TRBV28	CASRRMGTDTQYF	TGTGCCAGCAGGAGGATGGGCACAGATACGCAGTATTTT
TRBD2	.	TRBJ2-5	TRBV5-6	CASSLSGTKWETQYF	TGTGCCAGCAGCTTGTCGGGGACTAAATGGGAGACCCAGTACTTC
TRBD1	few	TRBJ2-1	TRBV7-9	CASSLLWTGPYNEQFF	TGTGCCAGCAGCTTACTCTGGACAGGGCCCTACAATGAGCAGTTCTTC
TRBD1	.	TRBJ2-7	TRBV7-8	CASSLTGPLYEQYF	TGTGCCAGCAGTTTGACAGGGCCCCTCTACGAGCAGTACTTC
.	few	TRBJ2-7	TRBV7-2	CASSSRREGYDEQYF	TGTGCCAGCAGCTCTCGTCGGGAAGGCTACGACGAGCAGTACTTC
.	.	TRBJ2-7	TRBV15	CATSRDSNSEQYF	TGTGCCACCAGCAGAGATAGTAACAGCGAGCAGTACTTC
.	.	TRBJ1-2	TRBV29-1	CSVQSRVYGYTF	TGCAGCGTCCAATCCAGGGTTTATGGCTACACCTTC
.	.	TRBJ2-2	TRBV11-2	CASSHIGGQAGELFF	TGTGCCAGCAGCCACATAGGGGGGCAAGCCGGGGAGCTGTTTTTT
.	.	TRBJ2-1	TRBV20-1	CSARTDPNEQFF	TGCAGTGCGCGAACTGATCCCAATGAGCAGTTCTTC
.	few	TRBJ2-3	TRBV27	CASSSYVRGSTDTQYF	TGTGCCAGCAGTTCCTACGTCCGGGGCAGCACAGATACGCAGTATTTT
.	.	TRBJ2-1	TRBV10-3	CAISGSDDNEQFF	TGTGCCATCAGCGGATCGGATGACAATGAGCAGTTCTTC
.	.	TRBJ1-5	TRBV2	CASSEEGGVSQPQHF	TGTGCCAGCAGTGAAGAAGGCGGGGTGAGTCAGCCCCAGCATTTT
TRBD2	.	TRBJ2-1	TRBV12-3/TRBV12-4	CASSLNPSGRFGSYNEQFF	TGTGCCAGCAGTTTAAATCCCAGCGGGAGATTCGGCTCCTACAATGAGCAGTTCTTC
.	few	TRBJ2-4	TRBV12-3/TRBV12-4	CASSPYGENIQYF	TGTGCCAGCAGCCCCTATGGGGAAAACATTCAGTACTTC
.	.	TRBJ2-7	TRBV6-5	CASLRGGYEQYF	TGTGCCAGCCTTAGAGGGGGCTACGAGCAGTACTTC
.	.	TRBJ2-6	TRBV9	CASSVTSGANVLTF	TGTGCCAGCAGTGTCACATCTGGGGCCAACGTCCTGACTTTC
TRBD2	once	TRBJ2-1	TRBV29-1	CSVGEGSYEQFF	TGCAGCGTCGGGGAGGGCTCCTACGAGCAGTTCTTC
.	.	TRBJ1-6	TRBV20-1	CSARDLGARNSPLHF	TGCAGTGCTAGAGATTTAGGGGCGAGGAATTCACCCCTCCACTTT
.	.	TRBJ2-7	TRBV5-1	CVSSLAGSDEQYF	TGCGTCAGCAGCTTGGCGGGAAGCGACGAGCAGTACTTC
TRBD1	few	TRBJ1-5	TRBV6-2/TRBV6-3	CASSPDRDRSQPQHF	TGTGCCAGCAGTCCCGACAGGGATCGGAGTCAGCCCCAGCATTTT
.	few	TRBJ2-3	TRBV25-1	CASGYNADTQYF	TGTGCCAGCGGATATAACGCCGATACGCAGTATTTT
.	.	TRBJ2-7	TRBV12-3/TRBV12-4	CASSTQVGGSYEQYF	TGTGCCAGCAGTACCCAGGTTGGGGGCTCCTACGAGCAGTACTTC
.	.	TRBJ2-7	TRBV25-1	CASSGMGLRTSYEQYF	TGTGCCAGCAGTGGAATGGGGTTACGTACCTCCTACGAGCAGTACTTC
.	many	TRBJ2-1	TRBV29-1	CSAKPLGNEQFF	TGCAGCGCTAAACCACTCGGGAATGAGCAGTTCTTC
.	few	TRBJ2-3	TRBV20-1	CSARRWGTDTQYF	TGCAGTGCTAGACGGTGGGGCACAGATACGCAGTATTTT
.	few	TRBJ2-1	TRBV28	CASSLLGGNEQFF	TGTGCCAGCAGTTTATTGGGGGGCAATGAGCAGTTCTTC
TRBD2	.	TRBJ2-7	TRBV6-2/TRBV6-3	CASSYSRSVGTSGEPSSYEQYF	TGTGCCAGCAGTTACTCGAGATCGGTCGGGACTAGCGGAGAACCGAGCTCCTACGAGCAGTACTTC
.	.	TRBJ2-3	TRBV4-1	CASSERTRDTQYF	TGCGCCAGCAGTGAAAGGACTCGAGATACGCAGTATTTT
.	.	TRBJ1-1	TRBV7-9	CASSSHRTGTEAFF	TGTGCCAGCAGCTCCCACAGGACTGGCACTGAAGCTTTCTTT
.	once	TRBJ1-2	TRBV20-1	CSTDRGNLGGYTF	TGTAGTACAGATCGAGGAAACCTGGGGGGCTACACCTTC
.	.	TRBJ1-2	TRBV25-1	CASSEISGINSRNYGYTF	TGTGCCAGCAGTGAAATTTCCGGGATAAACTCGAGGAACTATGGCTACACCTTC
.	few	TRBJ1-6	TRBV27	CASSWDLRAPLHF	TGTGCCAGCAGTTGGGACCTAAGAGCACCCCTCCACTTT
.	once	TRBJ2-3	TRBV6-5	CASSSHPDTQYF	TGTGCCAGCAGTTCCCACCCGGACACGCAGTATTTT
TRBD1	.	TRBJ1-3	TRBV6-6	CASSYVRDRGAGNTIYF	TGTGCCAGCAGTTACGTCCGGGACAGGGGGGCAGGAAACACCATATATTTT
.	few	TRBJ2-5	TRBV3-1	CASSQAGTLDETQYF	TGTGCCAGCAGCCAAGCCGGGACACTAGATGAGACCCAGTACTTC
TRBD1	.	TRBJ2-7	TRBV10-3	CAISERRGLSEQYF	TGTGCCATCAGTGAAAGAAGGGGGCTCAGCGAGCAGTACTTC
.	.	TRBJ2-7	TRBV20-1	CSAPGDSYEQYF	TGCAGTGCTCCCGGGGACTCCTACGAGCAGTACTTC
.	.	TRBJ2-7	TRBV5-6	CASSLRRSGAVNYEQYF	TGTGCCAGCAGCTTGAGGAGGTCGGGGGCCGTAAACTACGAGCAGTACTTC
.	few	TRBJ2-7	TRBV27	CASSQHSPYEQYF	TGTGCCAGCAGTCAGCATTCCCCCTACGAGCAGTACTTC
.	.	TRBJ2-4	TRBV5-1	CASSLEVEGSEQYF	TGCGCCAGCAGCTTGGAGGTCGAGGGCTCGGAGCAGTACTTC
.	.	TRBJ2-7	TRBV29-1	CSVFPRFSDEQYF	TGCAGCGTCTTCCCCCGGTTTTCGGACGAGCAGTACTTC
.	few	TRBJ2-7	TRBV27	CASSPPRGPEQYF	TGTGCCAGCAGCCCTCCCCGGGGCCCCGAGCAGTACTTC
TRBD2	few	TRBJ2-3	TRBV9	CASSARGGLVGTDTQYF	TGTGCCAGCAGCGCTCGGGGGGGTCTCGTAGGGACAGATACGCAGTATTTT
TRBD1	many	TRBJ2-3	TRBV10-3	CAISEGQGGTDTQYF	TGTGCCATCAGCGAGGGACAGGGCGGTACAGATACGCAGTATTTT
TRBD1	.	TRBJ2-6	TRBV27	CASSFGRGPSGANVLTF	TGTGCCAGCAGTTTTGGCAGGGGGCCCTCTGGGGCCAACGTCCTGACTTTC
.	.	TRBJ2-5	TRBV7-9	CASSSGLLRETQYF	TGTGCCAGCAGCTCGGGACTGCTAAGAGAGACCCAGTACTTC
TRBD1	.	TRBJ1-2	TRBV27	CASSSGTGIGYYGYTF	TGTGCCAGCAGTTCGGGGACAGGGATAGGATACTATGGCTACACCTTC
TRBD1	.	TRBJ1-3	TRBV28	CASRLLTGGAKSGNTIYF	TGTGCCAGCAGACTCTTGACAGGGGGCGCGAAGTCTGGAAACACCATATATTTT
.	.	TRBJ1-6	TRBV5-1	CASRVQEYNSPLHF	TGCGCCAGCAGAGTACAGGAGTATAATTCACCCCTCCACTTT
TRBD2	once	TRBJ2-7	TRBV20-1	CSASPSGSGNNEQYF	TGCAGTGCTAGTCCTAGCGGGAGTGGCAACAATGAGCAGTACTTC
.	.	TRBJ2-7	TRBV27	CASSGTGSPYSYEQYF	TGTGCCAGCAGTGGAACAGGGTCCCCCTACTCCTACGAGCAGTACTTC
TRBD1	few	TRBJ1-4	TRBV6-5	CASSTYRGEKLFF	TGTGCCAGCAGTACCTACAGGGGCGAAAAACTGTTTTTT